This entry lists 28 T cell receptor beta chains sequenced from one sample in a study of CD8+ T cells in alopecia areata. Described treatment: oral pan-JAK inhibitor, 5-10 mg twice daily. Reverse transcription of extracted RNA yielded cDNA, which provided the sequencing template. Clones were read by immunoSEQ multiplex PCR, and TCRdb kept only the in-frame ones, dropping some. The data show approximately 210,000 clones, 50% to 60% seen once. The starting material was CD4+ T cells sorted from blood, obtained at week 4, from a patient treated with tofacitinib. The origin of the receptors is a human donor with alopecia areata.

The genes are TRBV30 and TRBJ2-5; a weak D match, TRBD2 (6 bases). Germline V CDR1 and CDR2: GTSNPN, SVGIG (reference sequence). Between the trimmed V and J ends, which lost 0 bases and 4 bases, there was a span of 12 bases. CDR3 length: 14 amino acids. The CDR3: CAWSVWRGLETQYF. In nucleotides, the CDR3 is TGTGCCTGGAGTGTTTGGAGGGGTTTAGAGACCCAGTACTTC.

This clone was detected a few times. The chain joins TRBV30 to TRBJ1-2; D gene ambiguous. V lost 0 bases to trimming and J lost 5 bases, with 7 bases between them. Germline values: CDR1 GTSNPN, CDR2 SVGIG (reference sequence). The CDR3 is made up of 12 amino acids. CDR3 loop: CAWSVLRYGYTF. CDR3 bases: TGTGCCTGGAGTGTACTCCGGTATGGCTACACCTTC.

The chain has TRBV6-5 and TRBJ1-5; the match to TRBD1 covers 8 bases. There are 14 residues in the CDR3. V shed 6 bases and J 5 bases; nucleotides not matched to a gene: 6. Germline CDR1 reads MNHEY; CDR2 reads SVGAGI. CDR3 residues: CASRITGGDQPQHF. For the CDR3, the DNA is TGTGCCAGCAGAATTACAGGGGGAGATCAGCCCCAGCATTTT.

The chain combines TRBV30 with TRBJ1-4; tentatively, D is TRBD1 (5 bases). The CDR3 totals 15 residues. The V gene's germline CDR1 is GTSNPN and CDR2 SVGIG (reference sequence). Trimming stripped 4 bases from V and 6 bases from J, with 18 bases between. The CDR3 is CAWKAGTNPHEKLFF. The DNA of the CDR3 is TGTGCCTGGAAGGCTGGGACCAACCCGCATGAAAAACTGTTTTTT.

The V gene is TRBV5-1, the J gene TRBJ2-4; D perhaps matches TRBD1 (6 bases). The CDR3 is 17 residues long. CDR1 SGHRS and CDR2 YFSETQ come from the germline V gene. Trimming cost V 4 bases and J 0 bases, with 17 bases left between them. The chain's CDR3 is CASSPGHADLAKNIQYF. The CDR3 DNA is TGCGCCAGCAGCCCGGGACACGCGGACTTAGCCAAAAACATTCAGTACTTC.

The chain has TRBV29-1 and TRBJ2-5, with 12 bases lining up with TRBD2. Looked up from germline, CDR1 is SQVTM and CDR2 is ANQGSEA. The CDR3 runs to 13 residues. V was pared by 8 bases and J by 5 bases, with 6 bases of the junction left unmatched. This CDR3 reads CSSALAGGETQYF. CDR3 sequence (DNA): TGCAGCTCAGCTCTAGCGGGAGGGGAGACCCAGTACTTC. The full variable domain, rest sourced from reference TRBV29-1 and TRBJ2-5, is SAVISQKPSRDICQRGTSLTIQCQVDSQVTMMFWYRQQPGQSLTLIATANQGSEATYESGFVIDKFPISRPNLTFSTLTVSNMSPEDSSIYLCSSALAGGETQYFGPGTRLLVL.

The chain is built from TRBV5-4 and TRBJ1-3, with 11 bases identical to TRBD1. The germline CDR1 and CDR2 sequences are SGHNT and YYREEE (reference sequence). This CDR3 comprises 15 residues. Unmatched junction bases numbered 8, after V lost 4 bases and J lost 8 bases. The CDR3 sequence is CASSRDGQGADTIYF. In DNA form, the CDR3 reads TGTGCCAGCAGCCGAGACGGACAGGGGGCTGACACCATATATTTT.

Points on this clone: Relative to the germline gene, one junction end is altered; a read error may explain this. The rearrangement uses TRBV19 and TRBJ1-1, with TRBD1 identical over 8 bases. Germline CDR1 and CDR2: LNHDA and SQIVND (reference sequence). This CDR3 is 15 amino acids long. The CDR3 region has the DNA TGTGCCAACCAGGGGGCAAGGGTCATGAATACTGAAGCTTTCTTT. Translated, it gives CANQGARVMNTEAFF.

This clone was seen just once. The chain has TRBV4-1 and TRBJ1-2; TRBD1 is a possible D gene (5 bases). This CDR3 spans 13 amino acids. Germline V gene sequence: CDR1 MGHRA, CDR2 YSYEKL. The germline V and J ends were trimmed by 2 bases and 8 bases, with 12 bases remaining between them. The chain's CDR3 is CASSQTGTWGYTF. CDR3 DNA: TGCGCCAGCAGCCAAACGGGGACTTGGGGCTACACCTTC.

This clone was seen a handful of times. V gene TRBV4-1 combines with J gene TRBJ2-3; D gene ambiguous. V lost 4 bases, J lost 2 bases, and 22 bases lay in between. The CDR3 contains 18 residues. Germline-derived CDR1 and CDR2 are MGHRA and YSYEKL. The CDR3 here is CASSLKPGSSIDTDTQYF. For the CDR3, the DNA is TGCGCCAGCAGCCTTAAGCCGGGTTCCTCGATCGACACAGATACGCAGTATTTT.

In regard to this clone: The same CDR3 also results from other DNA sequences found in this sample. The V and J genes are TRBV30 and TRBJ1-1; maybe TRBD1 (5 bases). The CDR3 runs to 13 residues. Germline V gene data show CDR1 as GTSNPN and CDR2 as SVGIG (reference sequence). Trimming took off 4 bases at V and 0 bases at J, with 9 bases between the two ends. The CDR3, as DNA: TGTGCCTGGAACGGACAACTGAACACTGAAGCTTTCTTT. Residues: CAWNGQLNTEAFF.

This clone was found many times. V usage is TRBV11-1 and J usage is TRBJ2-1; TRBD2 aligns across 7 bases. Trimming at V came to 6 bases and at J to 5 bases, leaving 4 bases not matched to a gene. CDR1 SGHAT and CDR2 FQDESV come from the germline V gene (reference sequence). The CDR3 is made up of 13 amino acids. The DNA of the CDR3 is TGTGCCAGCAGGAGGGAGGGGAACAATGAGCAGTTCTTC. Protein: CASRREGNNEQFF.

The rearrangement links TRBV4-1 to TRBJ1-2; D gene uncertain. Germline V gives CDR1 MGHRA, CDR2 YSYEKL. This CDR3 has 15 residues. The V and J ends lost 2 bases and 2 bases respectively, with 12 bases between them. In DNA, the CDR3 is TGCGCCAGCAGCCAACCCAGAGACACCAACTATGGCTACACCTTC. It encodes CASSQPRDTNYGYTF.

This chain connects TRBV7-9 to TRBJ2-1; no clear D gene. Germline CDR1 is SEHNR and CDR2 is FQNEAQ (reference sequence). The V end was cut by 4 bases, the J end by 1 base, with 8 bases between. This CDR3 has 14 amino acids. The DNA for the CDR3 is TGTGCCAGCAGCTCTACTGTTTCCTACAATGAGCAGTTCTTC. It yields the protein CASSSTVSYNEQFF.

This clone was seen a few times. The V call is TRBV30, the J call TRBJ1-3; D ambiguous. The V and J ends lost 2 bases and 2 bases respectively, with 10 bases between them. The germline V gene encodes CDR1 GTSNPN and CDR2 SVGIG (reference sequence). This CDR3 is built from 14 residues. In nucleotides, the CDR3 is TGTGCCTGGAGTCTCGGCTCCGCTGGAAACACCATATATTTT. Its protein product is CAWSLGSAGNTIYF.

The chain couples TRBV15 to TRBJ2-2; the D gene is possibly TRBD2 (6 bases). The CDR3 spans 16 residues. Per the germline V gene, CDR1 is LNHNV and CDR2 is YYDKDF (reference sequence). Trimming took off 0 bases at V and 2 bases at J, with 10 bases between the two ends. Here the CDR3 reads CATSRDLGGNTGELFF. In nucleotides, the CDR3 is TGTGCCACCAGCAGAGATCTGGGGGGAAACACCGGGGAGCTGTTTTTT.

Only a few counts were recorded for this clone. The genes are TRBV4-3 and TRBJ2-7, with D maybe TRBD1 (6 bases). Germline V gene lookup returns CDR1 LGHNA and CDR2 YSLEER. The CDR3 length is 12 residues. V was clipped by 6 bases and J by 3 bases, with 9 bases between them. The CDR3 sequence: CASRGQLYEQYF. The CDR3 DNA reads as TGCGCCAGCAGAGGACAGCTCTACGAGCAGTACTTC.

In this sample, this clone turned up a few times. The chain combines TRBV5-1 with TRBJ2-7; tentative D call: TRBD2 (5 bases). Deletions cut 3 bases from V and 1 base from J, with 17 bases between. Germline values: CDR1 SGHRS, CDR2 YFSETQ. The CDR3 sequence is 16 residues long. The CDR3 region is CASSSRAGLASYEQYF. DNA for the CDR3: TGCGCCAGCAGCTCCCGGGCCGGTCTAGCTTCCTACGAGCAGTACTTC.

In its sample, this clone was seen a few times. CDR3: CASSQGSLASDYEQYF. DNA of the CDR3: TGCGCCAGCAGCCAAGGGTCGTTAGCTTCAGACTACGAGCAGTACTTC. V usage is TRBV4-1 and J usage is TRBJ2-7; D not resolved. CDR1 is MGHRA, CDR2 YSYEKL, per germline. The CDR3 extends over 16 amino acids. With 1 base removed from V and 3 bases from J, the gap between germline ends came to 16 bases.

V usage is TRBV15 and J usage is TRBJ2-5; the D is unclear. The CDR3 has 15 residues. Looked up from germline, CDR1 is LNHNV and CDR2 is YYDKDF (reference sequence). Trimming pared 1 base from V and 3 bases from J, leaving 12 bases between. Here the CDR3 reads CATSRAPRVEETQYF. The CDR3 coding sequence is TGTGCCACCAGCAGAGCGCCGCGTGTAGAAGAGACCCAGTACTTC.

V usage is TRBV2 and J usage is TRBJ2-7; no definite D call. The germline V and J ends were trimmed by 5 bases and 8 bases, with 19 bases remaining between them. Germline V gives CDR1 SNHLY, CDR2 FYNNEI. This CDR3 has 14 residues. In DNA form, the CDR3 reads TGTGCCAGCAGTTTGTCGTTACCCCCAGGCCAGCAGTACTTC. Its protein is CASSLSLPPGQQYF.

V is TRBV4-1 and J is TRBJ2-1, with 7 bases aligning to TRBD1. The germline V gene encodes CDR1 MGHRA and CDR2 YSYEKL. Trimming cost V 4 bases and J 5 bases; bases outside gene matches: 8. The CDR3 totals 15 residues. This CDR3 reads CASSPDRVMDNEQFF. The CDR3 DNA sequence: TGCGCCAGCAGCCCTGACAGGGTCATGGACAATGAGCAGTTCTTC.

The chain links TRBV29-1 to TRBJ2-5, with 9 bases aligning to TRBD1. V lost 6 bases to trimming and J lost 5 bases; unmatched junction nucleotides: 7. The CDR3 sequence is 13 residues long. Germline lookup yields CDR1 SQVTM and CDR2 ANQGSEA. CDR3 nucleotide sequence: TGCAGCGTGAGGACAGGGGTGGGCGAGACCCAGTACTTC. Amino acids: CSVRTGVGETQYF.

This chain connects TRBV9 to TRBJ2-7; 7 bases agree with TRBD1. The V segment lost 2 bases and the J segment 2 bases; nucleotides outside the gene matches: 7. Germline V gives CDR1 SGDLS, CDR2 YYNGEE. The CDR3 has 15 amino acids. The CDR3 nucleotides read TGTGCCAGCAGCGTCACGGGACAGACACCCTACGAGCAGTACTTC. Protein sequence: CASSVTGQTPYEQYF.

This chain uses TRBV27 with TRBJ1-5; TRBD1 agrees at 10 bases. The V segment lost 6 bases and the J segment 5 bases; nucleotides outside the gene matches: 7. This CDR3 comprises 15 residues. From germline, CDR1 is MNHEY and CDR2 SMNVEV (reference sequence). Written as DNA, the CDR3 is TGTGCCAGCAGACCGACAGGGGGCTTTTATCAGCCCCAGCATTTT. Its protein is CASRPTGGFYQPQHF.

The chain links TRBV5-1 to TRBJ2-3; D call uncertain. Trimming stripped 4 bases from V and 4 bases from J, with 16 bases between. Per the germline V gene, CDR1 is SGHRS and CDR2 is YFSETQ. The CDR3 length is 15 residues. CDR3 sequence (DNA): TGCGCCAGCAGCCAGGCCTCACTGTCCGCAGATACGCAGTATTTT. This encodes CASSQASLSADTQYF.

This clone came up a few times. The rearrangement uses TRBV18 and TRBJ1-1; D not resolved. Trimming took 2 bases from V and 3 from J, leaving 7 bases between them. The germline V gene has CDR1 KGHSH and CDR2 LQKENI. This CDR3 has 13 residues. CDR3 in amino acids: CASSPVGDTEAFF. For the CDR3, the DNA is TGTGCCAGCTCACCAGTGGGAGACACTGAAGCTTTCTTT.

The chain combines TRBV25-1 with TRBJ2-2; a weak D match, TRBD1 (5 bases). V was shortened by 5 bases and J by 1 base, with 11 bases between the two germline ends. CDR3 size: 15 residues. CDR1 is MGHDK and CDR2 is SYGVNS in the germline V gene. CDR3 DNA sequence: TGTGCCAGCAGTCTTCAGGGCTGGAACACCGGGGAGCTGTTTTTT. Encoded protein: CASSLQGWNTGELFF.